This section outlines one T cell receptor beta chain sequence together with its context. Its antigen remains unknown. This specimen belongs to a study of vaccination effects on CD4 cells after COVID-19. Only in-frame clones appear in the TCRdb table, and some are missing; sequencing was by immunoSEQ multiplex PCR. The sample contains approximately 22,000 clones, approximately 73% of which appear only once. In the ViraFEST assay, antigen-specific CD4+ clonotypes were identified by expansion after peptide-pool stimulation. On day 10 of culture, CD4+ T cells were separated out. Looked up from germline, CDR1 is KGHSH and CDR2 is LQKENI. V shed 8 bases, J shed 7 bases, and the junction held 9 bases outside the gene matches. CDR3 length: 15 residues.

Source: CD4+ T cells from PBMCs cultured with HCoV-229E spike peptides, taken before COVID-19 vaccination. The chain employs TRBV18 and TRBJ2-1, with 12 bases matching TRBD2. This sequence was found in a human donor who received a COVID-19 vaccine. CDR3 nucleotide sequence: TGTGCCAGCGCACAGTCTAGCGGGAGGGGAAATGAGCAGTTCTTC. Protein product: CASAQSSGRGNEQFF.